The clone carrying this T cell receptor (beta chain) came up once. No antigen is known for it. A multiplex PCR was run with 60 Vbeta primers and 13 Jbeta primers. The method was immunoSEQ multiplex PCR; TCRdb's version includes in-frame clones alone and lacks a portion of them. The sample contains around 300,000 clones, roughly 70% of which appear only once. The sample is drawn from a study of cytomegalovirus exposure and HLA in healthy donors. In the study overall: Of the donors genotyped, 300 to 500 in all, about 82% fell in the Caucasian-associated ancestry cluster.

Regarding the study as a whole: Reports credit the classifier with highly specific, highly sensitive diagnosis of cytomegalovirus status. Later analysis identified a missense DCLRE1C variant that was linked to TCR beta V- and J-gene trimming. Listed as cytomegalovirus-associated were 164 TCR beta chains.

The V end lost 0 bases, the J end lost 0 bases, and 12 bases lay between the germline ends. Looked up from germline, CDR1 is LGHNA and CDR2 is YNFKEQ. The length of the CDR3 is 16 residues. Sample: PBMCs. The TCR sequence derives from a female donor in good health and CMV-seronegative. The chain couples TRBV4-2 to TRBJ2-7, with D possibly being TRBD1 (6 bases). CDR3 bases: TGTGCCAGCAGCCAAGATGAGGGGGACCCCTCCTACGAGCAGTACTTC. It yields the protein CASSQDEGDPSYEQYF.